This T cell receptor beta chain emerged from a study of STAT5B mutations in CD4+ large granular lymphocyte leukemia. Comment on this clone: The antigen remains undetermined.

Method: immunoSEQ multiplex PCR; TCRdb's copy keeps in-frame clones and lacks some. The repertoire includes 30,000 to 35,000 clones, approximately 86% of them detected once, and 4.4% sits in the top ten. Findings and limits, study-wide: About 24% of private leukemic clonotypes occurred rarely in other patients' non-leukemic repertoires.

This clonotype was obtained from a human donor in good health. Sequencing was done on a sample of CD4+ T cells from blood buffy coats.

CDR3 in amino acids: CASSLGGNSYEQYF. DNA of the CDR3: TGTGCCAGCAGTTTAGGGGGTAACTCCTACGAGCAGTACTTC. This chain uses TRBV28 with TRBJ2-7, with D tentatively TRBD1 or TRBD2 (5 bases each). V lost 2 bases, J lost 0 bases, and 8 bases lay in between. Germline CDR1 reads MDHEN; CDR2 reads SYDVKM. This CDR3 is built from 14 residues.